This T cell receptor beta chain emerged from a study of T cell responses to AZD1222 COVID-19 vaccine. Study-wide findings and caveats: Two AZD1222 doses significantly raised spike-specific TCR breadth and depth over controls.

Details on this clone: Its antigen is currently unknown. The sample carries other DNA sequences with the same CDR3.

Germline V gene sequence: CDR1 MNHEY, CDR2 SVGAGI. Trimming shortened V by 6 bases and J by 10 bases, and 13 bases separated the two germline ends. CDR3 length: 12 amino acids. Assay used: immunoSEQ multiplex PCR; TCRdb lists only in-frame clones, some missing. The table records roughly 200,000 clones, under 95% of them present only once. The source is an adult in good health. The chain carries TRBV6-5 and TRBJ2-1, with D unresolved. This sample comprised peripheral blood, obtained on day 0 of MenACWY control vaccination. CDR3 sequence: CASSPHLGEQFF. CDR3 nucleotides: TGTGCCAGCAGCCCCCATTTAGGGGAGCAGTTCTTC.